The following is a T cell receptor (beta chain) sequence with its context. Its antigen remains unknown. Trimming took 4 bases from V and 2 from J, leaving 9 bases between them. The CDR3 is made up of 14 amino acids. CDR1 is SGHAT, CDR2 FQNNGV, per germline. This sample stems from a study of OX40 agonist ivuxolimab in advanced cancers. Study context: Roughly two fifths of patients had received prior checkpoint inhibitor therapy. Study results and limitations: Clones of CD4+ and CD8+ blood T cells grew by week 6 at doses of 0.1 to 3.0 mg/kg.

The table came from immunoSEQ multiplex PCR; TCRdb's copy has only in-frame clones and leaves some out. The data hold around 56,000 clones, with more than 85% observed a single time. The V call is TRBV11-2, the J call TRBJ1-3, with a weak D call TRBD1 (6 bases). The sample in question was CD4+ or CD8+ T cells sorted from blood, obtained in a trial of the OX40 agonist ivuxolimab. The receptor comes from an adult with an advanced solid tumor such as melanoma, head and neck, liver or kidney cancer. The CDR3 DNA follows: TGTGCCAGCAGCTCACAGGGCGCTGGAAACACCATATATTTT. Translation: CASSSQGAGNTIYF.